In its sample, the clone carrying this TCR beta chain was seen a few times. Its antigen is not identified. Clones were read by immunoSEQ multiplex PCR, and TCRdb kept only the in-frame ones, dropping some. The data hold around 25,000 clones, with 70% to 85% observed a single time. This sample is part of a study of memory CD4+ T cells and cytomegalovirus serostatus. Study-level findings and limits: CD4+ memory repertoires contained 67 of 164 reported CMV TCRbeta sequences.

After removal of 4 bases from V and 5 bases from J, the junction contained 4 bases not matched to a gene. Germline lookup yields CDR1 MDHEN and CDR2 SYDVKM. The CDR3 extends over 14 amino acids. Single viable CD3+CD4+CD8-CD45RO+ cells were sorted as the memory CD4+ T cells. Serostatus was set by detecting CMV pp150, pp28, p38, p52 IgG. The TCR originated in an adult in good health and CMV-seronegative. Sequencing used memory CD4+ T cells from blood. V is TRBV28 and J is TRBJ2-7; TRBD2 agrees at 11 bases. The CDR3 loop reads CASSSTSGRDEQYF. In nucleotides, the CDR3 is TGTGCCAGCAGTTCTACTAGCGGGAGAGACGAGCAGTACTTC.